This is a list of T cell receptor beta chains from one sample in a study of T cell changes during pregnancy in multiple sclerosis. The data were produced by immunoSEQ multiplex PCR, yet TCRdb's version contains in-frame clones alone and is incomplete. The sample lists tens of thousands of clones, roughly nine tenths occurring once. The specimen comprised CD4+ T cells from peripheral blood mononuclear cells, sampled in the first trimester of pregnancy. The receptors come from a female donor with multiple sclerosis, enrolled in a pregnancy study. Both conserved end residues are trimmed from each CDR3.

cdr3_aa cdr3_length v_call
AGRTENTGELF 11 TRBV6-1
ASSVDDRDIFNSPLH 15 TRBV9
ASGKGLAGGPDTQY 14 TRBV2
ASSQDPAGSNYGYT 14 TRBV4-1
ASSYQTSGRETQY 13 TRBV4-1
ASSRGSDQPQH 11 TRBV18
ASSPLGQNNNQPQH 14 TRBV18
ASVLLVGGEAF 11 TRBV6-1
ASSRVPGETSPLH 13 TRBV6-1
ASSPRVADATDTQY 14 TRBV11-2
ASSLDRGHEKLF 12 TRBV5-1
ASSDNLRSYGYT 12 TRBV2
ASSPWGRGRRIDNYGYT 17 TRBV18
ASSRDKSEQY 10 TRBV6-5
ASSSTLESYEQY 12 TRBV11-2
ASSVWGLRGEKLF 13 TRBV9
ASSNTGVITYEQY 13 TRBV19
ASSIRGGAGNEQF 13 TRBV9
ASSFTQGAEKLF 12 TRBV5-1
ASSLSRLGTGAGELF 15 TRBV7-7
ASSLEKGSETQY 12 TRBV5-1
ASSLEGARNEKLF 13 TRBV5-1
ASSQQTSSTDTQY 13 TRBV19
ASRNSGSHEQY 11 TRBV5-1
ASSLNVAEAF 10 TRBV28
ASSPPGLAGRVNEQF 15 TRBV4-2
ASSPPGQYFSGANVLT 16 TRBV18
ASSVGIETAFLGSRNQPQH 19 TRBV9
ASSPRGSTEAF 11 TRBV18
ASSLGGRPSPDTQY 14 TRBV5-4
ASSVLGGEQF 10 TRBV9
ASSYSSDRAHEKLF 14 TRBV6-5
ASSLRHSTDTQY 12 TRBV2
AWGGQSDTQY 10 TRBV30
ASSVNWGGTNEKLF 14 TRBV27
ASSLGRDGYT 10 TRBV7-9
ASSLVSGQLVTGELF 15 TRBV7-2
ASSLRSSGGEAF 12 TRBV7-8
ASSASPQVLQF 11 TRBV9
ASSGLLRTGHGYT 13 TRBV11-2
ASSLTSGGSYEQY 13 TRBV7-2
ASSVNPGANIQY 12 TRBV19